The rows below give T cell receptor beta chains drawn from one sample of a study of CD8+CD57+ T cells in acquired aplastic anemia. Each CDR3 protein is one row after TCRdb ran MiXCR on the reads. The table lists hundreds of thousands of distinct CDR3 sequences, 65% to 80% of them singletons. Sequencing was carried out using sorted CD4+, CD8+, or CD8+CD57+ T cells (not recorded which) from PBMCs. All receptors come from a human donor in good health, serving as a control. CDR3s include the opening cysteine and the closing phenylalanine or tryptophan. Each record gives: V gene, clone size, D gene, J gene, CDR3 protein, CDR3 DNA. D genes are given only for firm matches. Clone size, where shown, is once, few, many, or a class for clones that have expanded.

V: TRBV9
size: .
D: .
J: TRBJ1-1
CDR3: CASSVLCGTKDFF
DNA: TGTGCCAGCAGCGTATTGTGTGGAACTAAAGATTTCTTT

V: TRBV30
size: many
D: .
J: TRBJ2-1
CDR3: CAWSDETGYNEQFF
DNA: TGTGCCTGGAGTGATGAAACCGGGTACAATGAGCAGTTCTTC

V: TRBV20-1
size: once
D: .
J: TRBJ1-5
CDR3: CSASGRALGGPQHF
DNA: TGCAGTGCCAGCGGAAGGGCCTTAGGTGGGCCCCAGCATTTT

V: TRBV10-1
size: many
D: .
J: TRBJ1-4
CDR3: CASSESKTGSATNEKLFF
DNA: TGCGCCAGCAGTGAGTCGAAGACAGGATCTGCAACTAATGAAAAACTGTTTTTT

V: TRBV7-2
size: .
D: .
J: TRBJ2-1
CDR3: CASSSSQVAIRTSEQFF
DNA: TGTGCCAGCAGCTCATCCCAAGTGGCGATTCGGACCAGTGAGCAGTTCTTC

V: TRBV6-1
size: many
D: .
J: TRBJ2-5
CDR3: CASPGTQYF
DNA: TGTGCCAGCCCCGGGACCCAGTACTTC

V: TRBV7-2
size: .
D: .
J: TRBJ2-2
CDR3: CASSLALPVSPQQFF
DNA: TGTGCCAGCAGCTTAGCTTTGCCGGTTTCACCCCAGCAGTTTTTT

V: TRBV7-2
size: .
D: .
J: TRBJ2-1
CDR3: CASSPPGRLQHNEQFF
DNA: TGTGCCAGCAGTCCCCCGGGACGACTGCAGCACAATGAGCAGTTCTTC

V: TRBV11-3
size: .
D: TRBD1
J: TRBJ2-7
CDR3: CASSLEGQADYYEQYF
DNA: TGTGCCAGCAGCTTAGAAGGACAGGCAGACTACTACGAGCAGTACTTC

V: TRBV7-3
size: .
D: .
J: TRBJ1-4
CDR3: CASSLDPGTGDVYLFF
DNA: TGTGCCAGCAGCTTAGATCCTGGTACCGGGGATGTGTATCTGTTTTTT

V: TRBV19
size: .
D: .
J: TRBJ1-1
CDR3: CASSIVSGTEAFF
DNA: TGTGCCAGTAGTATCGTGTCGGGCACTGAAGCTTTCTTC

V: TRBV7-2
size: .
D: .
J: TRBJ2-1
CDR3: CASSPGDRRHPNTQFF
DNA: TGTGCCAGCAGCCCCGGGGACCGCAGGCACCCCAACACTCAGTTCTTC

V: TRBV7-8
size: many
D: TRBD2
J: TRBJ2-5
CDR3: CASSSRRGGMETQYF
DNA: TGTGCCAGCAGCTCTCGGCGGGGGGGGATGGAGACCCAGTACTTC

V: TRBV24-1
size: few
D: TRBD1
J: TRBJ2-2
CDR3: CATSGQGVPGELFF
DNA: TGTGCCACCAGTGGACAGGGGGTTCCCGGGGAGCTGTTTTTT

V: TRBV5-1
size: .
D: TRBD1
J: TRBJ1-6
CDR3: CASSVDRGGKPLHF
DNA: TGTGCCAGCTCGGTGGACAGGGGAGGGAAACCCCTCCACTTT

V: TRBV19
size: once
D: .
J: TRBJ2-7
CDR3: CASRESFGSLNYEQYF
DNA: TGTGCCAGTAGGGAATCCTTCGGATCACTAAACTACGAGCAGTACTTC

V: TRBV7-9
size: .
D: .
J: TRBJ1-3
CDR3: CASSYVNFSHLHFDTIYF
DNA: TGTGCCAGCAGCTACGTCAATTTCTCACACCTCCACTTTGACACCATATATTTT